The 8 T cell receptor beta chains given below trace back to one sample, sequenced in a study of T cells in Graves' hyperthyroidism and ophthalmopathy. Regions amplified from RNA transcripts were the TCR beta CDR3 regions. First-round RT-PCR of the TCR CDR3 relied on the HTBI primer set. TCRdb fed the multiplex PCR reads into MiXCR, producing one record per CDR3 protein. Found here are under 750,000 distinct CDR3 sequences, around 19% of them singletons; the top ten hold about a sixth. Specimen: blood. These receptors were obtained from a woman aged 50 to 65 with Graves' hyperthyroidism that later progressed to Graves' ophthalmopathy.

This clonotype was picked up many times. This chain links TRBV7-6 with TRBJ1-1; weak D call: TRBD1 (5 bases). The CDR3 has 14 residues. Germline loops: CDR1 SGHVS, CDR2 FNYEAQ. The V end lost 4 bases, the J end lost 6 bases, and 15 bases lay between the germline ends. Here the CDR3 reads CASSSGLQNAEAFF. The DNA of the CDR3 is TGTGCCAGCAGCTCGGGACTCCAAAATGCTGAAGCTTTCTTT.

V gene TRBV4-1 combines with J gene TRBJ2-2, with D maybe TRBD1 (5 bases). Trimming took off 1 base at V and 1 base at J, with 13 bases between the two ends. Germline loops: CDR1 MGHRA, CDR2 YSYEKL. The CDR3 totals 17 residues. The CDR3 bases are TGCGCCAGCAGCCAAGTTTTGAGGCAGGGGAACACCGGGGAGCTGTTTTTT. Protein: CASSQVLRQGNTGELFF.

The table lists this clonotype with a few counts. The chain carries TRBV29-1 and TRBJ2-1, with 8 bases identical to TRBD2. The germline gives CDR1 SQVTM, CDR2 ANQGSEA. V shed 7 bases, J shed 7 bases, and the junction held 6 bases outside the gene matches. The CDR3 length is 12 residues. The CDR3 DNA follows: TGCAGCGCCATGCGGGGGGATAATGAGCAGTTCTTC. As protein: CSAMRGDNEQFF.

This clonotype was counted only a few times. The rearrangement uses TRBV7-9 and TRBJ2-7; D could derive from TRBD1 or TRBD2 (5 bases each). Germline V gene sequence: CDR1 SEHNR, CDR2 FQNEAQ (reference sequence). The CDR3 loop spans 17 amino acids. Trimming pared 4 bases from V and 5 bases from J, leaving 24 bases between. The CDR3 DNA is TGTGCCAGCAGCTCCCCAGTCCCGGGGACGTTAGTCCACGAGCAGTACTTC. Protein product: CASSSPVPGTLVHEQYF.

The V and J genes are TRBV10-3 and TRBJ1-2; 7 nucleotides line up with TRBD1. CDR3 length equals 17 residues. J lost 0 bases, V lost 3 bases, and 10 bases had no gene match. CDR1 is ENHRY, CDR2 SYGVKD, per germline. The CDR3 is CAISDVAGGKANYGYTF. As DNA, the CDR3 is TGTGCCATCAGTGATGTTGCAGGGGGGAAGGCTAACTATGGCTACACCTTC.

This clonotype was counted at least ten times. The chain carries TRBV9 and TRBJ2-5; no firm D call. CDR1 is SGDLS and CDR2 is YYNGEE in the germline V gene. The CDR3 contains 13 residues. V was shortened by 1 base and J by 2 bases, with 6 bases between the two germline ends. The CDR3 protein is CASSVTEQETQYF. The CDR3 DNA reads as TGTGCCAGCAGCGTAACCGAACAAGAGACCCAGTACTTC.

This clonotype has ten or more counts. The gene calls are TRBV6-6 and TRBJ2-7; tentatively, D is TRBD1 (5 bases). This CDR3 has 14 amino acids. Trimming cost V 2 bases and J 2 bases, with 10 bases left between them. Looked up from germline, CDR1 is MNHNY and CDR2 is SVGAGI (reference sequence). The CDR3 DNA reads TGTGCCAGCAGTTACAGCAGGGCCACCTACGAGCAGTACTTC. Residues: CASSYSRATYEQYF.

There are many counts of this clonotype. The chain combines TRBV12-3 or TRBV12-4 with TRBJ2-3; no reliable D call. The CDR3 length is 13 residues. Trimming stripped 9 bases from V and 7 bases from J, with 17 bases between. The CDR3 nucleotides are TGTGCCAGTTGTGTGGCAGTGGGGAATACGCAGTATTTT. Protein product: CASCVAVGNTQYF.